This T cell receptor beta chain originates from a study of blood T cell repertoires in COVID-19. Overall study: Nucleic acid was either cDNA or gDNA, and it came from T cells, B-cell-depleted T cells, or PBMCs.

This table comes from immunoSEQ multiplex PCR, and its TCRdb copy is limited to in-frame clones, with some not included. Seen here are about 210,000 clones, less than 90% observed once, and the top ten hold more than 3%. Cohorts were determined from participant-reported clinical history. Trimming stripped 5 bases from V and 1 base from J, with 6 bases between. The V gene's germline CDR1 is SNHLY and CDR2 FYNNEI. The CDR3 runs 12 residues. This receptor was obtained from a woman aged 25 to 39 who had been exposed to COVID-19. Sequencing was done on a sample of PBMCs or T cells enriched from blood (not recorded which). This chain joins TRBV2 and TRBJ2-7; no reliable D call. The CDR3, as DNA: TGTGCCAGCAGTCCTTTATCCTACGAGCAGTACTTC. This translates into CASSPLSYEQYF.